This T cell receptor (beta chain) was sequenced in a study of T cell repertoires in cytomegalovirus infection. Study background: It can be stated that public TCR beta signatures indicated CMV infection as well as a matching HLA type.

Each CDR3 protein gets one entry after TCRdb re-called the reads with MiXCR. The sample lists hundreds of thousands of distinct CDR3 sequences, approximately 31% occurring once. This CDR3 contains 15 residues. The germline gives CDR1 SQVTM, CDR2 ANQGSEA. V was trimmed by 6 bases and J by 5 bases, leaving 20 bases between them. This clonotype was observed a handful of times. Its antigen is unknown. General study findings and limits: Pooled public TCR beta family frequency picked out CMV carriers with the relevant HLA.

The specimen was PBMCs. The chain uses TRBV29-1 and TRBJ2-1; D uncertain. This TCR derives from a human donor in good health (CMV status not recorded). Some clones in this sample may be carry-over from other donors' samples. CDR3 bases: TGCAGCGTGTCACGGTTGGTGGACGTTGACAATGAGCAGTTCTTC. Protein sequence: CSVSRLVDVDNEQFF.